This TCR beta chain was sequenced during a study of blood T cell repertoires in COVID-19 (dated by TCRdb to 2018 to 2021). For the wider study: Collaborator samples came from the United States, Italy and Spain and covered acute and convalescent phases of COVID-19. The repertoires were released in a freely available public database meant as a resource for research on the immune response to SARS-CoV-2. Samples came from the ongoing ImmuneRACE study (first 160 participants) plus 1,254 subjects from 6 global collaborators. Where available, HLA class I and class II types were taken from metadata supplied by the sample provider and were not determined by assay-based typing. The prospective study material was composed of cDNA or gDNA derived from T cells, B-cell-depleted T cells, or PBMCs. The sample metadata nearly always contained a de-identified subject ID, COVID-19 status, age in years and sex. Deeply sampled blood TCRbeta repertoires from subjects exposed to, actively infected with, or recovered from COVID-19 were included in the dataset.

With regard to this clone: Its recognized antigen is unknown. Per-nucleotide qualities are absent, and no much larger clonotype sits a single base away.

V is pared back by 2 bases and J by 1 base, with 5 bases lying between the germline termini. The CDR3 holds 14 amino acids from the cysteine to the phenylalanine. The retained sequence is limited to the CDR3, 42 bases, with the frame set at the first base. The germline V gene specifies SGHTA as CDR1 and FQGNSA as CDR2. Broad study findings and their caveats: How much clinical and demographic metadata was included differed by source and by participant, and the metadata was provided uncurated.

Each collaborating institution followed its own protocols to collect whole blood in K2EDTA tubes. For TCRbeta analysis, collaborators shipped samples in one of three forms: frozen whole blood, isolated PBMCs, or DNA extracted from either of those sample types. The immunoSEQ Assay, a bias-controlled multiplex PCR, was used to amplify TCRbeta CDR3 regions from genomic DNA. The original methods were these. The number of nucleated cells in each sample was estimated by amplification of reference gene primers within the assay. To quantify the absolute abundance of each unique TCRbeta CDR3 rearrangement, sequence reads were collapsed and filtered. For each sample, productive Simpson clonality was calculated as the square root of Simpson's diversity index over productive rearrangements. TCRdb stores this immuneACCESS table with in-frame sequences only. Part of the clones is absent; in the studies checked, under half of the shortfall reflects unresolved V genes, and no reason is known for the rest. The D gene and trimming were derived from the DNA, and the V and J assignments and clone size from that table. This sample gives about 90,000 clones in total; 70% to 90% of them show up just once. 0.95% to 1.5% of the sample belongs to the ten largest clones.

This sequence originates from a man older than 75 with active or convalescent COVID-19. The sequencing sample was made of peripheral blood. The V and J genes are TRBV7-2 and TRBJ1-4, with no confident D gene call. The sequenced DNA is TGTGCCAGCAGCTTATATTTAACTAATGAAAAACTGTTTTTT. This encodes CASSLYLTNEKLFF. The entire variable domain, with the stretches around the CDR3 drawn from the reference TRBV7-2 and TRBJ1-4 proteins, is GAGVSQSPSNKVTEKGKDVELRCDPISGHTALYWYRQSLGQGLEFLIYFQGNSAPDKSGLPSDRFSAERTGGSVSTLTIQRTQQEDSAVYLCASSLYLTNEKLFFGSGTQLSVL.